This T cell receptor beta chain was captured in a study of control samples from healthy donors and cancer patients. V trimming: 6 bases; J trimming: 0 bases; junction bases outside the gene matches: 4. The CDR3 totals 15 residues. Looked up from germline, CDR1 is MNHEY and CDR2 is SVGAGI. A word on this clone: This sample also contains other DNA sequences that code for the same CDR3.

Generated by immunoSEQ multiplex PCR, the TCRdb table keeps only in-frame clones and is missing some. This sample has 85,000 to 100,000 clones, with roughly 86% found just once. Material for sequencing was blood. This chain uses TRBV6-5 with TRBJ2-3; 9 nucleotides line up with TRBD2. The receptor's source is a man in his 60s in good health. CDR3: CASRPLAGSTDTQYF. The CDR3 nucleotides are TGTGCCAGCAGACCCCTAGCGGGAAGCACAGATACGCAGTATTTT.